The 10 T cell receptor beta chains listed next were all sequenced from one sample in a study of blood T cell repertoires in COVID-19. Only in-frame clones appear in the TCRdb table, and some are missing; sequencing was by immunoSEQ multiplex PCR. Of around 250,000 clones listed, roughly 86% are singletons. The specimen was peripheral blood. The source is a woman older than 75 with COVID-19, enrolled during active disease.

The rearrangement uses TRBV9 and TRBJ2-7, with TRBD1 identical over 9 bases. J lost 7 bases, V lost 0 bases, and 14 bases had no gene match. Germline V lookup: CDR1 SGDLS, CDR2 YYNGEE. The CDR3 consists of 17 residues. The CDR3 region is CASSVGSRTGALREQYF. The CDR3 nucleotides read TGTGCCAGCAGCGTAGGGAGTAGGACAGGGGCTCTGAGGGAGCAGTACTTC.

The chain combines TRBV6-5 with TRBJ2-5; no clear D. V was cut by 2 bases and J by 4 bases, with 8 bases left in between. Germline-derived CDR1 and CDR2 are MNHEY and SVGAGI. The CDR3 is 13 residues long. CDR3 sequence reads: CASSYGELETQYF. Written as DNA, the CDR3 is TGTGCCAGCAGTTACGGAGAGTTAGAGACCCAGTACTTC.

This clone was seen more than once but under ten times. This chain links TRBV19 with TRBJ1-5, with D uncertain. The CDR3 runs 13 residues. Germline CDR1 and CDR2: LNHDA and SQIVND (reference sequence). With 0 bases removed from V and 7 bases from J, the gap between germline ends came to 7 bases. CDR3 nucleotide sequence: TGTGCCAGTAGTATAGATGGAGCCCAGCCCCAGCATTTT. This sequence encodes CASSIDGAQPQHF.

The chain employs TRBV2 and TRBJ1-6; D is unclear. Deletions cut 8 bases from V and 13 bases from J, with 6 bases between. The CDR3 extends over 9 amino acids. Germline CDR1 and CDR2: SNHLY and FYNNEI. CDR3 nucleotides: TGTGCCAGCTCTCCCCCCCTCCACTTT. This codes for CASSPPLHF.

The chain uses TRBV7-2 and TRBJ2-5; D is undetermined. This CDR3 contains 12 residues. Trimming left V 5 bases short and J 1 base short, with 5 bases between. Germline CDR1 and CDR2: SGHTA and FQGNSA. CDR3 sequence reads: CASSRSQETQYF. Here the CDR3 DNA reads TGTGCCAGCAGCCGGTCCCAAGAGACCCAGTACTTC.

The V gene is TRBV19, the J gene TRBJ2-3; possibly TRBD1 for D (5 bases). Trimming stripped 5 bases from V and 4 bases from J, with 13 bases between. CDR1 is LNHDA, CDR2 SQIVND, per germline (reference sequence). The CDR3 sequence is 14 residues long. In DNA, the CDR3 is TGTGCCAGTAGTCAGACAGCGAGTGCAGATACGCAGTATTTT. It is translated as CASSQTASADTQYF. Combining the CDR3 with reference TRBV19 and TRBJ2-3 gives the whole variable domain DGGITQSPKYLFRKEGQNVTLSCEQNLNHDAMYWYRQDPGQGLRLIYYSQIVNDFQKGDIAEGYSVSREKKESFPLTVTSAQKNPTAFYLCASSQTASADTQYFGPGTRLTVL.

The rearrangement links TRBV7-2 to TRBJ1-3, with D possibly being TRBD1 (5 bases). The ends were cut back, 6 bases at V and 0 bases at J, with 9 bases in the middle. The CDR3 consists of 14 residues. Germline V lookup: CDR1 SGHTA, CDR2 FQGNSA. The CDR3 sequence is CASSSQVSGNTIYF. The CDR3 region has the DNA TGTGCCAGCAGTTCACAGGTCTCTGGAAACACCATATATTTT.

This clone was picked up a small number of times. The chain has TRBV5-8 and TRBJ2-5; D may be TRBD2 (7 bases). CDR3 length: 16 amino acids. Germline V gene data show CDR1 as SGHTS and CDR2 as YDEGEE. The V end lost 4 bases, the J end lost 2 bases, and 18 bases lay between the germline ends. CDR3: CASSRGSRGGQETQYF. CDR3 sequence (DNA): TGTGCCAGCAGCCGGGGGTCGAGGGGGGGACAAGAGACCCAGTACTTC.

This sequence joins TRBV3-1 (or the pseudogene TRBV3-2) and TRBJ2-3; D not resolved. The germline CDR1 and CDR2 sequences are LGHDT and YNNKEL (reference sequence). The length of the CDR3 is 16 residues. The ends were cut back, 4 bases at V and 1 base at J, with 15 bases in the middle. In DNA form, the CDR3 reads TGTGCCAGCAGCCCCAACCGCCTACTTGGCACAGATACGCAGTATTTT. It is translated as CASSPNRLLGTDTQYF.

V usage is TRBV15 and J usage is TRBJ2-5; TRBD1 aligns across 10 bases. V was pared by 3 bases and J by 6 bases, with 7 bases of the junction left unmatched. The CDR3 length is 15 residues. Germline V gene sequence: CDR1 LNHNV, CDR2 YYDKDF (reference sequence). The CDR3 reads CATSRGTGEVKTQYF. Written as DNA, the CDR3 is TGTGCCACCAGCAGGGGGACAGGGGAGGTAAAGACCCAGTACTTC. Full variable domain (remainder filled in from reference TRBV15 and TRBJ2-5): DAMVIQNPRYQVTQFGKPVTLSCSQTLNHNVMYWYQQKSSQAPKLLFHYYDKDFNNEADTPDNFQSRRPNTSFCFLDIRSPGLGDTAMYLCATSRGTGEVKTQYFGPGTRLLVL.